This passage covers 22 T cell receptor beta chains from one sample sequenced in a study of CD8 T cells in ankylosing spondylitis. General study points: Made up of about eight highly homologous variants, a TCR beta motif appeared characteristic of ankylosing spondylitis blood.

The antigens these receptors bind are not known. TCRdb used MiXCR to reprocess the 5' RACE reads, holding one entry per CDR3 protein. The sample consists of roughly 700,000 distinct CDR3 sequences, under 20% of them appearing once. What was sequenced was blood, either unsorted or a sorted T cell fraction (not recorded which). The receptors originated from a male donor with ankylosing spondylitis.

This chain joins TRBV21-1 and TRBJ2-4; whether TRBD1, the table's D call, matches the DNA was not checked. TRBV21-1 is a recognized pseudogene. The CDR3 length is 17 residues. This CDR3 reads CASSKGGQSKAKNIQYF. CDR3 nucleotide sequence: TGTGCCAGCAGCAAAGGGGGCCAGTCTAAAGCCAAAAACATTCAGTACTTC.

The chain employs TRBV5-1 and TRBJ2-1; 8 bases are shared with TRBD1. Germline values: CDR1 SGHRS, CDR2 YFSETQ. The J segment lost 0 bases and the V segment lost 4 bases, leaving 12 bases of the junction unmatched. The CDR3 totals 18 residues. DNA for the CDR3: TGCGCCAGCAGCCACTCCGGGACAGGTCGAAGCTCCTACAATGAGCAGTTCTTC. It yields the protein CASSHSGTGRSSYNEQFF.

This clonotype was counted only a few times. The rearrangement joins TRBV11-2 to TRBJ2-5, with unresolved D. Trimming pared 1 base from V and 4 bases from J, leaving 22 bases between. The CDR3 is 18 amino acids. Germline CDR1 and CDR2: SGHAT and FQNNGV. The CDR3 protein is CASSLGFSSTAFGETQYF. CDR3 bases: TGTGCCAGCAGCTTAGGGTTTAGCAGCACAGCGTTTGGAGAGACCCAGTACTTC.

This clonotype was picked up many times. The junction and the germline gene differ at one end; a read error may be behind it. The chain couples TRBV3-1 to TRBJ2-5; tentative D call: TRBD1 (5 bases). CDR3 length: 13 amino acids. Germline values: CDR1 LGHDT, CDR2 YNNKEL (reference sequence). In DNA form, the CDR3 reads TGCGCCAGCAGCCAGGGTGTTGGGGAGACCCAGTACTTC. Its translation is CASSQGVGETQYF.

Only a few counts were recorded for this clonotype. This chain connects TRBV20-1 to TRBJ1-2; D ambiguous. Germline CDR1 DFQATT, CDR2 SNEGSKA (reference sequence). With 4 bases removed from V and 2 bases from J, the gap between germline ends came to 5 bases. The CDR3 is 11 residues long. The CDR3 spells CSAMGNYGYTF. Here the CDR3 DNA reads TGCAGTGCTATGGGAAACTATGGCTACACCTTC.

The chain recombines TRBV20-1 with TRBJ2-7; perhaps TRBD1 as D (6 bases). The ends were cut back, 5 bases at V and 0 bases at J, with 11 bases in the middle. This CDR3 is 13 amino acids long. Germline-derived CDR1 and CDR2 are DFQATT and SNEGSKA (reference sequence). CDR3 in amino acids: CSAETGHSYEQYF. Here the CDR3 DNA reads TGCAGTGCTGAAACGGGACACTCCTACGAGCAGTACTTC.

The chain uses TRBV9 and TRBJ1-5; 9 nucleotides agree with TRBD1. Germline loops: CDR1 SGDLS, CDR2 YYNGEE. The trim removed 0 bases at V and 6 bases at J, leaving 4 bases unmatched. This CDR3 region has 15 residues. As DNA, the CDR3 is TGTGCCAGCAGCGTAGGGGGACAGGGAAGTCAGCCCCAGCATTTT. Translating it yields CASSVGGQGSQPQHF. The entire variable domain, with the rest obtained from reference TRBV9 and TRBJ1-5, is as follows: DSGVTQTPKHLITATGQRVTLRCSPRSGDLSVYWYQQSLDQGLQFLIQYYNGEERAKGNILERFSAQQFPDLHSELNLSSLELGDSALYFCASSVGGQGSQPQHFGDGTRLSIL.

V gene TRBV5-4 combines with J gene TRBJ2-3, with D perhaps matching TRBD1 (5 bases). This CDR3 has 14 amino acids. V dropped 4 bases and J dropped 0 bases, with 9 bases sitting between them. Germline CDR1 reads SGHNT; CDR2 reads YYREEE (reference sequence). The CDR3 DNA reads TGTGCCAGCAGCCAAGGGGCCAGCACAGATACGCAGTATTTT. It specifies CASSQGASTDTQYF. Looking up the rest from reference TRBV5-4 and TRBJ2-3 gives the full variable domain: ETGVTQSPTHLIKTRGQQVTLRCSSQSGHNTVSWYQQALGQGPQFIFQYYREEENGRGNFPPRFSGLQFPNYSSELNVNALELDDSALYLCASSQGASTDTQYFGPGTRLTVL.

This clonotype was counted ten times or more. The junction shows a germline mismatch at one end, possibly a read error. The J gene is TRBJ2-7, the V gene TRBV3-1; D tentatively fits TRBD1 or TRBD2 (5 bases each). The CDR3 sequence is 12 residues long. Germline assignment: CDR1 LGHDT and CDR2 YNNKEL (reference sequence). The CDR3 protein is CASSQEGYEQYF. CDR3 sequence (DNA): TGCGCCAGCAGCCAAGAGGGGTACGAGCAGTACTTC.

The chain recombines TRBV6-6 with TRBJ1-1; no clear D. The germline V gene has CDR1 MNHNY and CDR2 SVGAGI (reference sequence). V was shortened by 2 bases and J by 1 base, with 5 bases between the two germline ends. There are 13 residues in the CDR3. The CDR3 DNA reads as TGTGCCAGCAGTTACCAGAAGAACACTGAAGCTTTCTTT. Its translation: CASSYQKNTEAFF.

In its sample, this clonotype was seen a few times. The J gene is TRBJ2-7, the V gene TRBV6-5, with TRBD1 identical over 8 bases. With V trimmed by 2 bases and J by 1 base, 7 bases remained unmatched. Germline CDR1 MNHEY, CDR2 SVGAGI. The CDR3 totals 16 residues. CDR3 nucleotide sequence: TGTGCCAGCAGTTACCCGCCCCGGACAGGGTCCTACGAGCAGTACTTC. Translation gives CASSYPPRTGSYEQYF.

This chain uses TRBV11-2 with TRBJ2-5, with D perhaps being TRBD1 or TRBD2 (5 bases each). The CDR3 is made up of 14 amino acids. V was trimmed by 3 bases and J by 4 bases, leaving 12 bases between them. The germline CDR1 and CDR2 sequences are SGHAT and FQNNGV. The CDR3 nucleotides are TGTGCCAGCAGCTTGTGGGGGACCGGAGAGACCCAGTACTTC. It specifies CASSLWGTGETQYF.

This clonotype was seen ten or more times. The chain joins TRBV5-1 to TRBJ1-4; a possible D gene is TRBD1 (6 bases). Trimming removed 6 bases at V and 0 bases at J, with 12 bases between. Per germline, CDR1 SGHRS and CDR2 YFSETQ. The CDR3 consists of 15 residues. CDR3 residues: CASKDSPATNEKLFF. CDR3 sequence (DNA): TGCGCCAGCAAGGACAGCCCTGCAACTAATGAAAAACTGTTTTTT. Variable domain in full (rest from reference TRBV5-1 and TRBJ1-4): KAGVTQTPRYLIKTRGQQVTLSCSPISGHRSVSWYQQTPGQGLQFLFEYFSETQRNKGNFPGRFSGRQFSNSRSEMNVSTLELGDSALYLCASKDSPATNEKLFFGSGTQLSVL.

Written as DNA, the CDR3 is TGTGCCAGCAGGGGAAGACAGGATGGCACTGAAGCTTTCTTT. It yields the protein CASRGRQDGTEAFF. V gene TRBV28 combines with J gene TRBJ1-1; tentatively, D is TRBD1 (6 bases). V dropped 6 bases and J dropped 4 bases, with 15 bases sitting between them. This CDR3 region has 14 residues. Germline values: CDR1 MDHEN, CDR2 SYDVKM.

This clonotype was seen a handful of times. The rearrangement links TRBV2 to TRBJ2-5; 10 bases are a match to TRBD1. The CDR3 consists of 16 residues. Per germline, CDR1 SNHLY and CDR2 FYNNEI. V trimming: 4 bases; J trimming: 5 bases; junction bases outside the gene matches: 10. The CDR3 is CASSVRDRGGAETQYF. The DNA of the CDR3 is TGTGCCAGCAGTGTCAGGGACAGGGGTGGTGCGGAGACCCAGTACTTC.

The chain joins TRBV14 to TRBJ1-6; D call uncertain. CDR1 and CDR2 (germline): SGHDN, FVKESK. The V and J ends lost 1 base and 0 bases respectively, with 16 bases between them. CDR3 size: 19 residues. The CDR3 DNA reads as TGTGCCAGCAGCCAAGTCATGCCCGGGAAATTCTCCTATAATTCACCCCTCCACTTT. This translates into CASSQVMPGKFSYNSPLHF.

Only a few counts were recorded for this clonotype. This chain links TRBV6-1 with TRBJ2-7, with 9 bases matching TRBD1. The V segment lost 5 bases and the J segment 5 bases; nucleotides outside the gene matches: 13. The CDR3 is 16 amino acids. CDR1 and CDR2 from the germline V gene are MNHNS and SASEGT. As DNA, the CDR3 is TGTGCCAGCAGTACATCCTCCACCGGGACAGGGAACGAGCAGTACTTC. It translates to CASSTSSTGTGNEQYF.

The chain uses TRBV15 and TRBJ2-1, with a possible D match to TRBD1 (5 bases). Germline V gene sequence: CDR1 LNHNV, CDR2 YYDKDF (reference sequence). The CDR3 contains 15 residues. Trimming left V 1 base short and J 7 bases short, with 14 bases between. The CDR3 is CATSRGRPGLNEQFF. CDR3 in DNA: TGTGCCACCAGCAGAGGTCGGCCAGGGTTGAATGAGCAGTTCTTC.

This rearrangement joins TRBV11-1 to TRBJ1-3, with TRBD1 matching over 7 bases. Germline lookup yields CDR1 SGHAT and CDR2 FQDESV (reference sequence). The CDR3 extends over 15 amino acids. Trimming at V came to 5 bases and at J to 0 bases, leaving 4 bases not matched to a gene. This CDR3 is CASSHGTDSGNTIYF. The CDR3 DNA follows: TGTGCCAGCAGCCACGGGACAGACTCTGGAAACACCATATATTTT.

This chain connects TRBV29-1 to TRBJ1-1, with D possibly being TRBD1 (6 bases). Deletions cut 4 bases from V and 6 bases from J, with 18 bases between. Germline CDR1 is SQVTM and CDR2 is ANQGSEA. CDR3 length equals 14 residues. In DNA form, the CDR3 reads TGCAGCGTTGCCCGGGGGGCCGGCTCTCCTGAAGCTTTCTTT. This encodes CSVARGAGSPEAFF.

This clonotype was seen a handful of times. This chain connects TRBV6-1 to TRBJ2-5; 11 nucleotides agree with TRBD1. The CDR3 totals 14 residues. The J segment lost 1 base and the V segment lost 6 bases, leaving 1 base of the junction unmatched. Germline CDR1 and CDR2: MNHNS and SASEGT. The CDR3 nucleotides are TGTGCCAGCAGGGGACAGGGGGGCCAAGAGACCCAGTACTTC. Protein product: CASRGQGGQETQYF.

J is TRBJ1-1 and V is TRBV5-5, with no clear D. CDR3 length: 13 residues. The V and J ends lost 1 base and 5 bases respectively, with 9 bases between them. Germline V gene sequence: CDR1 SGHKS, CDR2 YYEKEE (reference sequence). CDR3 sequence (DNA): TGTGCCAGCAGCTTGTTTGGGGAAACTGAAGCTTTCTTT. Translated, it gives CASSLFGETEAFF.